This entry describes one T cell receptor beta chain. No cognate antigen has been identified for it. Base qualities are not recorded, but no much larger clone differs from it by a single base. Counted from cysteine to phenylalanine, this CDR3 has 14 amino acids. Only the CDR3 DNA stays, 42 bases, in frame from base 1. Trimming at the junction amounts to 0 bases on V and 2 bases on J, and the germline ends lie 7 bases apart. Looking up the germline V gene yields CDR1 MRHNA and CDR2 SNTAGT. This sample was taken from a study of human T cells and chemical hapten exposure (dated by TCRdb to 2020 to 2022). Study-level background: For sensitization, 2% DPC in acetone was applied to a 2 cm by 2 cm area of upper inner arm skin. Throughout the study period of roughly 24 weeks, patients also received therapeutic DPC doses to the scalp every week. Patch tests used Finn chambers with 0.01% DPC on the upper back, scored after 6 days by International Contact Dermatitis Research Group standards. Most of the patients in the cohort were female, and the cohort covered alopecia areata with under or over 50% scalp involvement, alopecia totalis and alopecia universalis. Libraries were pooled for sequencing, and per-sample TCR yields varied mainly because of small differences in library volumes within the pool. Peripheral blood TCR repertoire changes were tracked in vivo in alopecia patients during primary and secondary sensitization to the hapten diphenylcyclopropenone (DPC). Blood samples were taken from patients before sensitization (week 0) and then at 2, 6 and about 24 weeks after DPC sensitization. Roughly 30 alopecia patients provided blood for TCR sequencing at one to four time points (pre-sensitization, 2, 6 and 24 weeks).

What the research found in general, with its limitations: Patch test score was positively correlated with the number of PT1 expanded TCRs, with significance at thresholds 8, 16 and 32 but not at 4. Because every patient had alopecia, a presumed autoimmune disease, the patients' immune response might differ from that of healthy individuals. The number of TCRs above 1 in 1000 frequency did not change with DPC sensitization; there was no evidence of global repertoire structure alterations. Compared with pre-sensitization or healthy control sets, expanded TCRs formed significantly more large CDR3 similarity clusters, which is consistent with antigen-driven responses. Repeated subsampling changed both the strength of the expansion versus patch-test correlation and the threshold at which that correlation became significant.

Preparation of the library involved RACE. Sequencer: NextSeq 500. During library preparation, unique molecular identifiers were attached to individual cDNA molecules so that TCRs could be counted in a quantitative, reproducible way. Both TCR alpha and TCR beta chains were sequenced from each blood RNA sample. Per the original workflow: A median of roughly 99,000 TCRs per sample was observed, with a range of 23,224 to 690,600. V, J and CDR3 annotation of the TCR reads was carried out using the Decombinator software suite. For the PS versus PT1 abundance plots, all samples were subsampled to the same number of TCRs (28,000). TCRs were defined as expanded if absent before sensitization and observed at least eight times at the 2-week time point. The public reads were reanalyzed by TCRdb: fastp trimming at Q25, MiXCR alignment, in-frame beta chains only. Every entry covers one CDR3 protein and lists the most common genes and DNA from its rows. The V and J calls and clone size come from TCRdb's table, not from the authors' own analysis. The sample table holds tens of thousands of distinct CDR3 sequences, of which roughly 9.5% were seen once. Of the sample, roughly 15% is held by the ten largest clones.

This sample's time point label indicates: patch test 3, about 24 weeks after DPC sensitization. The sample's treatment or condition, from its label and the paper: therapeutic diphenylcyclopropenone sensitization with weekly scalp DPC. At every patch-test visit, the blood draw took place before the patch test was put on. To be eligible, patients had to be aged 18 to 70, diagnosed with alopecia and judged suitable for DPC therapy, while pregnant patients were excluded. Total RNA was extracted from unfractionated whole blood collected in Tempus Blood RNA tubes. The chain employs TRBV6-4 and TRBJ1-1, with the D gene not confidently named. The sequence was collected from a woman aged 40 to 50 with alopecia areata. Some clones in this sample may be carry-over from other donors' samples. The sequencing here drew on whole blood, taken in connection with sensitization to the hapten diphenylcyclopropenone (DPC). The CDR3 protein sequence reads: CASSDSSENTEAFF. The DNA sequence is TGTGCCAGCAGTGACTCTTCGGAAAACACTGAAGCTTTCTTT.